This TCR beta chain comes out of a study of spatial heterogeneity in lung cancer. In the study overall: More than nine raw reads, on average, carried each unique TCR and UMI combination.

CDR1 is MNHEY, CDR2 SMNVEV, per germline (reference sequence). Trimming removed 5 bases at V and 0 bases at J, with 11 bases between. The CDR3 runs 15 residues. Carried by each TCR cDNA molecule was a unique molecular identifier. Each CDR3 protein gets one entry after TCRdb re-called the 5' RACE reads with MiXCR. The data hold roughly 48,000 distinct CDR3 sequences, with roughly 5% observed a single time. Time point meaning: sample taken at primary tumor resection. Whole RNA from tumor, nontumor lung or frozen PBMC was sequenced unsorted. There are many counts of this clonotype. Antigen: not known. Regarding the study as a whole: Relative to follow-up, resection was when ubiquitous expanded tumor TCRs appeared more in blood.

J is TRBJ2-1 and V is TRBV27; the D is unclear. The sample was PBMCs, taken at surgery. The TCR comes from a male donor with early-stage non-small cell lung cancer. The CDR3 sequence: CASSRQAFSYNEQFF. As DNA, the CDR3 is TGTGCCAGCAGTCGGCAGGCGTTCTCCTACAATGAGCAGTTCTTC.